This TCR beta chain was sequenced for a study of identical twins. Through template switching, a universal primer site was introduced, and the cDNA contained unique molecular identifiers. TCRdb independently ran MiXCR on the 5' RACE reads; one entry per CDR3 protein. The table has hundreds of thousands of distinct CDR3 sequences, over 5% seen once. Points from the study as a whole: Out-of-frame alpha sequences common to twins exhibited a surplus of low generation probability. In monozygotic twins, models underestimated the sharing of out-of-frame TCR alpha.

The CDR3 runs to 20 residues. CDR1 and CDR2 (germline): SGHRS, YFSETQ. V lost 4 bases and J 0 bases, leaving 26 bases between the germline ends. Concerning this clonotype itself: Antigen specificity is unknown.

This chain links TRBV5-1 with TRBJ2-4; D might be TRBD1 or TRBD2, each matching 5 bases. Sequenced: naive T cells sorted from blood. This receptor was identified in a man in his late teens or twenties in good health. The CDR3 DNA sequence: TGCGCCAGCAGCCGGCGACCGACAGCAATTGGGGAGCTAGCCAAAAACATTCAGTACTTC. Residues: CASSRRPTAIGELAKNIQYF.